This entry describes one T cell receptor beta chain. This sample was included in a study of monozygotic twins with inflammatory bowel disease. Germline V gene data show CDR1 as MDHEN and CDR2 as SYDVKM. The CDR3 loop spans 15 amino acids. Whole blood without T cell sorting served as the source of isolated total RNA. TCRdb re-analyzed the 5' RACE reads; it lists each CDR3 protein once, without DNA. Across 300,000 to 350,000 distinct CDR3 sequences, the top ten clones capture over 2% of the sample. The sample consisted of blood. The chain is built from TRBV28 and TRBJ1-1. This clonotype was sampled from a human donor with ulcerative colitis or Crohn's disease, or a healthy co-twin of an affected twin (not recorded which). The CDR3 reads CASSERPVSGAEAFF.